The rows below give T cell receptor beta chains drawn from one sample of a study of shared clonotypes between healthy human individuals. Profiling relied on immunoSEQ multiplex PCR, and the TCRdb table lists in-frame clones only, not all of them. The sample lists roughly 1 million clones, roughly 74% seen once, with 0.5% to 0.6% in the top ten. Sequences were obtained from memory CD4+ T cells from PBMCs. The receptors originated from a man aged 18 to 30 in good health. Some clones in this sample may be carry-over from other donors' samples. Each CDR3 is given with its conserved first and last residue. D genes are given only for firm matches. Not every row has a clone size; where given, it reads once, few, many or a size class.

J gene	clone size	V gene	D gene	CDR3 DNA	CDR3 protein
TRBJ2-7	NA	TRBV6-5	NA	TGTGCCAGCAGCGCCTCGGGGGGCGGCGGCGAGCAGTACTTC	CASSASGGGGEQYF
TRBJ1-1	NA	TRBV5-8	NA	TGTGCCAGCATCAGGGTTACTGAAGCTTTCTTT	CASIRVTEAFF
TRBJ2-2	NA	TRBV9	NA	TGTGCCAGCAGTCGGGTGAACACCGGGGAGCTGTTTTTT	CASSRVNTGELFF
TRBJ1-4	NA	TRBV29-1	NA	TGCAGCGTTGAGTCTAATGAAAAACTGTTTTTT	CSVESNEKLFF
TRBJ1-2	NA	TRBV11-2	NA	TGTGCCAGCAGCCCAACAGGGCTACTGGGCTATGGCTACACCTTC	CASSPTGLLGYGYTF
TRBJ1-2	NA	TRBV19	NA	TGTGCCAGTAGTCCCAAGGGCCGGAGTGAGTATGGCTACACCTTC	CASSPKGRSEYGYTF
TRBJ1-5	NA	TRBV28	NA	TGTGCCAGCACCAATTCCGGGGGATATCAGCCCCAGCATTTT	CASTNSGGYQPQHF
TRBJ1-2	NA	TRBV28	TRBD1	TGTGCCAGCAGTCAGACAGGGGCGCACAACTATGGCTACACCTTC	CASSQTGAHNYGYTF
TRBJ2-1	NA	TRBV27	TRBD2	TGTGCCTTTCGTCCACTAGCGGGGTCTTCCTACAATGAGCAGTTCTTC	CAFRPLAGSSYNEQFF
TRBJ2-5	few	TRBV28	NA	TGTGCCAGCAGAGACTCAGGGAGGGAGACCCAGTACTTC	CASRDSGRETQYF